The 22 T cell receptor beta chains below come from one sample, sequenced in a study of T cell responses to AZD1222 COVID-19 vaccine. Using immunoSEQ multiplex PCR, the repertoire was profiled, and TCRdb retains in-frame clones only, with some absent. The sample has about 120,000 clones, 88% seen once; the top ten hold 3.5% to 4.5%. The sample in question was peripheral blood, obtained on day 0 of AZD1222 vaccination. These TCRs come from an adult in good health.

The chain has TRBV4-3 and TRBJ2-5; D assignment may be TRBD1 or TRBD2 (5 bases each). The CDR3 loop spans 12 amino acids. The germline V gene encodes CDR1 LGHNA and CDR2 YSLEER. The germline V and J ends were trimmed by 0 bases and 7 bases, with 6 bases remaining between them. CDR3: CASSQDGGTQYF. The CDR3 coding sequence is TGCGCCAGCAGCCAAGATGGGGGGACCCAGTACTTC.

The chain links TRBV5-6 to TRBJ1-4, with 9 nucleotides matching TRBD1. Trimming at V came to 4 bases and at J to 3 bases, leaving 10 bases not matched to a gene. Germline V lookup: CDR1 SGHDT, CDR2 YYEEEE. The CDR3 covers 17 residues. The CDR3 is CASSPRPGQGSNEKLFF. The CDR3 nucleotides read TGTGCCAGCAGCCCCCGCCCCGGACAGGGGTCTAATGAAAAACTGTTTTTT.

The chain combines TRBV27 with TRBJ2-3; D is undetermined. This CDR3 spans 12 amino acids. CDR1 MNHEY and CDR2 SMNVEV come from the germline V gene (reference sequence). Trimming removed 6 bases at V and 2 bases at J, with 6 bases between. DNA of the CDR3: TGTGCCAGCAGCCAACTCACAGATACGCAGTATTTT. Its translation is CASSQLTDTQYF.

This clone has a single count. The V gene is TRBV7-2, the J gene TRBJ2-5; D call uncertain. The V and J ends lost 1 base and 1 base respectively, with 7 bases between them. CDR1 SGHTA and CDR2 FQGNSA come from the germline V gene. The CDR3 sequence is 14 residues long. As DNA, the CDR3 is TGTGCCAGCAGCTTAGATCTGTTCCAAGAGACCCAGTACTTC. Amino acids: CASSLDLFQETQYF.

The chain links TRBV19 to TRBJ1-5, with 8 bases aligning to TRBD1. The CDR3 runs to 15 residues. Germline V gene lookup returns CDR1 LNHDA and CDR2 SQIVND (reference sequence). V shed 1 base and J 4 bases; nucleotides not matched to a gene: 3. The CDR3 DNA is TGTGCCAGTAGTATAGCAGGACAGGGAAATCAGCCCCAGCATTTT. It yields the protein CASSIAGQGNQPQHF.

V usage is TRBV6-5 and J usage is TRBJ1-1, with 12 bases lining up with TRBD1. Germline-derived CDR1 and CDR2 are MNHEY and SVGAGI. This CDR3 has 13 residues. With V trimmed by 7 bases and J by 11 bases, 8 bases remained unmatched. The CDR3 loop reads CASKKGQGAMAFF. The CDR3 nucleotides read TGTGCCAGCAAAAAGGGACAGGGGGCCATGGCTTTCTTT.

The chain uses TRBV15 and TRBJ1-3; no firm D call. Per germline, CDR1 LNHNV and CDR2 YYDKDF (reference sequence). The CDR3 has 19 amino acids. Trimming pared 0 bases from V and 2 bases from J, leaving 20 bases between. CDR3 nucleotides: TGTGCCACCAGCAGAGAATCACGACATAGCCCCAGAGCTGGAAACACCATATATTTT. Translation: CATSRESRHSPRAGNTIYF.

This rearrangement joins TRBV12-3 or TRBV12-4 to TRBJ1-2; D remains ambiguous. This CDR3 comprises 13 residues. The V gene lost 5 bases and the J gene lost 10 bases, with 17 bases spanning the gap. CDR3 bases: TGTGCCAGCAGTCTTTACGGGGTTAGAGTCTACACCTTC. It yields the protein CASSLYGVRVYTF.

Here the CDR3 reads CAISTGTGGYEQYF. In DNA form, the CDR3 reads TGTGCCATCAGTACCGGGACAGGGGGCTACGAGCAGTACTTC. J is TRBJ2-7 and V is TRBV10-3; 11 bases match TRBD1. V gave up 5 bases and J gave up 3 bases; unmatched junction bases: 3. This CDR3 has 14 residues. Germline V gene sequence: CDR1 ENHRY, CDR2 SYGVKD.

The chain joins TRBV5-1 to TRBJ2-3; perhaps TRBD1 as D (6 bases). Trimming cost V 2 bases and J 5 bases, with 15 bases left between them. This CDR3 spans 15 amino acids. Germline CDR1 and CDR2: SGHRS and YFSETQ. CDR3 bases: TGCGCCAGCAGCTTCCCATTTGGGGACATAGATACGCAGTATTTT. Translation: CASSFPFGDIDTQYF.

The rearrangement uses TRBV18 and TRBJ1-2; D is unresolved. Trimming removed 4 bases from V and 3 bases from J, with 9 bases in between. The CDR3 consists of 13 residues. CDR1 and CDR2 from the germline V gene are KGHSH and LQKENI. In DNA, the CDR3 is TGTGCCAGCTCACTGCGGATCCACTATGGCTACACCTTC. The encoded protein is CASSLRIHYGYTF.

The CDR3: CASSMGAGTYQPQHF. In DNA form, the CDR3 reads TGTGCCAGTAGTATGGGGGCGGGAACGTATCAGCCCCAGCATTTT. The rearrangement joins TRBV19 to TRBJ1-5; maybe TRBD1 (6 bases). V was clipped by 3 bases and J by 5 bases, with 14 bases between them. Germline CDR1 LNHDA, CDR2 SQIVND (reference sequence). The CDR3 is 15 amino acids.

This chain links TRBV7-8 with TRBJ2-4; D perhaps matches TRBD2 (7 bases). The CDR3 totals 14 residues. Germline V gives CDR1 SGHVS, CDR2 FQNEAQ. The V end lost 5 bases, the J end lost 3 bases, and 11 bases lay between the germline ends. CDR3 coding DNA: TGTGCCAGCAGCCGAGGGGGGGGCAAAAACATTCAGTACTTC. It specifies CASSRGGGKNIQYF.

This rearrangement joins TRBV4-3 to TRBJ1-1, with 7 bases aligning to TRBD1. There are 16 residues in the CDR3. Germline V CDR1 and CDR2: LGHNA, YSLEER. The V and J ends lost 1 base and 4 bases, in that order; junction bases with no gene match: 9. The CDR3, as DNA: TGCGCCAGCAGCCAAGCCAGGGGGACCCTGGGCACTGAAGCTTTCTTT. This translates into CASSQARGTLGTEAFF.

V and J are TRBV2 and TRBJ1-2; D remains ambiguous. CDR3 length equals 12 residues. Looked up from germline, CDR1 is SNHLY and CDR2 is FYNNEI. V lost 4 bases and J 8 bases, leaving 11 bases between the germline ends. Here the CDR3 reads CASSVGVEGYTF. CDR3 coding DNA: TGTGCCAGCAGTGTCGGAGTAGAGGGCTACACCTTC.

This chain joins TRBV10-3 and TRBJ1-1; D unresolved. The germline gives CDR1 ENHRY, CDR2 SYGVKD. This CDR3 has 12 residues. V was pared by 0 bases and J by 8 bases, with 7 bases between. In nucleotides, the CDR3 is TGTGCCATCAGTGAGTCGTGGGGAGAAGCTTTCTTT. Its translation: CAISESWGEAFF.

The chain combines TRBV2 with TRBJ1-4; no reliable D call. CDR3 length: 11 amino acids. CDR1 is SNHLY and CDR2 is FYNNEI in the germline V gene. V lost 7 bases and J lost 8, with 8 bases in between. CDR3 DNA: TGTGCCAGCACCGAGGGAGAAAAACTGTTTTTT. Its protein is CASTEGEKLFF.

The chain links TRBV7-2 to TRBJ1-3; the D is unclear. The ends were cut back, 1 base at V and 4 bases at J, with 11 bases in the middle. The CDR3 extends over 15 amino acids. Germline assignment: CDR1 SGHTA and CDR2 FQGNSA. The CDR3 protein is CASSLGGAPGNTIYF. As DNA, the CDR3 is TGTGCCAGCAGCTTAGGGGGAGCCCCGGGAAACACCATATATTTT.

J is TRBJ2-6 and V is TRBV6-5; D might be TRBD1 (5 bases). In germline, CDR1 is MNHEY, CDR2 SVGAGI. Trimming left V 6 bases short and J 0 bases short, with 9 bases between. The CDR3 consists of 15 residues. The CDR3 DNA sequence: TGTGCCAGCAGCGCTGACAGCTCTGGGGCCAACGTCCTGACTTTC. This encodes CASSADSSGANVLTF.

The table lists this clone with a few counts. The chain combines TRBV9 with TRBJ1-2, with D possibly being TRBD1 (6 bases). Trimming pared 4 bases from V and 4 bases from J, leaving 11 bases between. Per the germline V gene, CDR1 is SGDLS and CDR2 is YYNGEE. The CDR3 consists of 13 residues. The CDR3 region is CASSPGALYGYTF. The CDR3 DNA follows: TGTGCCAGCAGCCCAGGGGCCCTCTATGGCTACACCTTC.

This clone was counted many times. J is TRBJ1-6 and V is TRBV6-6; 9 bases are a match to TRBD1. Germline assignment: CDR1 MNHNY and CDR2 SVGAGI (reference sequence). The CDR3 totals 17 residues. V lost 5 bases to trimming and J lost 0 bases; unmatched junction nucleotides: 5. In DNA form, the CDR3 reads TGTGCCAGCAGTCTACAGGGGGCCAGCTCCTATAATTCACCCCTCCACTTT. Translation gives CASSLQGASSYNSPLHF.

The chain combines TRBV18 with TRBJ2-7, with D possibly called TRBD1 or TRBD2 (5 bases each). Trimming took 3 bases from V and 3 from J, leaving 9 bases between them. The CDR3 has 13 amino acids. Germline CDR1 is KGHSH and CDR2 is LQKENI. The CDR3 reads CASSPRGIYEQYF. The CDR3, as DNA: TGTGCCAGCTCACCGAGGGGTATCTACGAGCAGTACTTC.